This entry lists 20 T cell receptor beta chains sequenced from one sample in a study of T-cell memory formation after mild COVID-19. Via MiXCR, TCRdb re-called the 5' RACE reads, giving one row per CDR3 protein. Of roughly 280,000 distinct CDR3 sequences in the sample, about 16% were seen once. The specimen was PBMCs or a T cell subset sorted from them (not recorded which). All receptors derive from a man aged 18 to 35 who had mild COVID-19 (a few samples of this study predate the infection). Cell type and time point are not known.

This clonotype occurred a few times. This chain's CDR3 is CASSSGGSTGNTIYF. DNA for the CDR3: TGCGCCAGCAGCTCCGGTGGAAGTACTGGAAACACCATATATTTT. The chain carries TRBV5-1 and TRBJ1-3; D not certain. The CDR3 contains 15 residues. Trimming stripped 3 bases from V and 2 bases from J, with 12 bases between. Germline-derived CDR1 and CDR2 are SGHRS and YFSETQ.

This clonotype was detected only a few times. At one of its ends the junction is not consistent with the germline gene, which may arise from a read error. The chain joins TRBV7-9 to TRBJ1-1; D is perhaps TRBD1 (5 bases). This CDR3 is 13 amino acids long. Germline V lookup: CDR1 SEHNR, CDR2 FQNEAQ (reference sequence). This CDR3 is CASSLPTGTQNSF. DNA of the CDR3: TGTGCCAGCAGCTTGCCGACCGGGACCCAAAATTCTTTT.

This sequence joins TRBV7-2 and TRBJ2-3, with 7 bases matching TRBD2. The J segment lost 3 bases and the V segment lost 5 bases, leaving 11 bases of the junction unmatched. The CDR3 totals 16 residues. Germline V gene sequence: CDR1 SGHTA, CDR2 FQGNSA. CDR3 loop: CASSPRSPAGTDTQYF. The CDR3 DNA is TGTGCCAGCAGCCCCAGATCCCCAGCGGGGACAGATACGCAGTATTTT. Variable domain in full (rest from reference TRBV7-2 and TRBJ2-3): GAGVSQSPSNKVTEKGKDVELRCDPISGHTALYWYRQSLGQGLEFLIYFQGNSAPDKSGLPSDRFSAERTGGSVSTLTIQRTQQEDSAVYLCASSPRSPAGTDTQYFGPGTRLTVL.

The J gene is TRBJ2-1, the V gene TRBV24-1; 7 nucleotides agree with TRBD1. There are 17 residues in the CDR3. Germline trimming cut 9 bases from V and 5 bases from J; bases unmatched to any gene: 18. Germline V gene lookup returns CDR1 KGHDR and CDR2 SFDVKD. This CDR3 is CATRRSGGSSMHNEQFF. CDR3 DNA sequence: TGTGCCACCCGGAGGTCAGGGGGAAGTTCCATGCACAATGAGCAGTTCTTC.

This clonotype was counted between two and nine times. The chain is built from TRBV5-1 and TRBJ2-3, with 7 bases matching TRBD1. CDR3 length: 14 residues. After removal of 5 bases from V and 1 base from J, the junction contained 4 bases not matched to a gene. Germline CDR1 and CDR2: SGHRS and YFSETQ. This chain's CDR3 is CASSRGQGTDTQYF. For the CDR3, the DNA is TGCGCCAGCAGTCGTGGACAGGGCACAGATACGCAGTATTTT.

The chain has TRBV3-1 and TRBJ1-2; 7 bases fit TRBD1. Losses at the gene ends were 4 bases for V and 4 bases for J; bases not matched to a gene: 9. The CDR3 covers 15 residues. Germline V gene lookup returns CDR1 LGHDT and CDR2 YNNKEL (reference sequence). CDR3 amino acids: CASSLATGRAYGYTF. The CDR3 DNA follows: TGTGCCAGCAGCCTTGCGACAGGGAGGGCCTATGGCTACACCTTC.

The V gene is TRBV4-2, the J gene TRBJ2-7, with no clear D. The CDR3 has 12 residues. The germline V gene has CDR1 LGHNA and CDR2 YNFKEQ. V was clipped by 0 bases and J by 9 bases, with 9 bases between them. The CDR3 here is CASSQDGRRQYF. CDR3 DNA: TGTGCCAGCAGCCAAGACGGACGGCGGCAGTACTTC.

V is TRBV15 and J is TRBJ2-7; D may be TRBD2 (5 bases). CDR1 is LNHNV, CDR2 YYDKDF, per germline (reference sequence). The CDR3 runs to 15 residues. V was cut by 0 bases and J by 2 bases, with 11 bases left in between. CDR3 coding DNA: TGTGCCACCAGCAGAGACCCGTCGGGGACCTACGAGCAGTACTTC. This translates into CATSRDPSGTYEQYF.

This rearrangement joins TRBV20-1 to TRBJ2-1; a possible D gene is TRBD2 (5 bases). Trimming removed 3 bases at V and 4 bases at J, with 19 bases between. The CDR3 runs 16 residues. Germline V CDR1 and CDR2: DFQATT, SNEGSKA (reference sequence). The DNA of the CDR3 is TGCAGTGCTAGCACCCCGGGGAGCGGTAATTACAATGAGCAGTTCTTC. Translated: CSASTPGSGNYNEQFF.

This clonotype has more than one count but fewer than ten. The chain links TRBV28 to TRBJ2-3; no firm D call. Trimming removed 7 bases from V and 0 bases from J, with 8 bases in between. The CDR3 is 13 residues long. Germline V lookup: CDR1 MDHEN, CDR2 SYDVKM. The CDR3 is CASTPASTDTQYF. Written as DNA, the CDR3 is TGTGCCAGCACTCCCGCGAGCACAGATACGCAGTATTTT.

This clonotype was observed a few times. J is TRBJ2-3 and V is TRBV2; 9 nucleotides agree with TRBD2. Trimming at V came to 6 bases and at J to 3 bases, leaving 4 bases not matched to a gene. This CDR3 is built from 14 residues. Germline CDR1 reads SNHLY; CDR2 reads FYNNEI. CDR3 loop: CASRDLAGTDTQYF. The DNA for the CDR3 is TGTGCCAGCAGGGACCTAGCGGGGACAGATACGCAGTATTTT.

This clonotype showed up just a few times. The chain uses TRBV30 and TRBJ2-1, with 10 nucleotides matching TRBD1. The CDR3 runs to 14 residues. Germline loops: CDR1 GTSNPN, CDR2 SVGIG (reference sequence). The trim removed 8 bases at V and 4 bases at J, leaving 8 bases unmatched. The CDR3 loop reads CARRDRGLYNEQFF. CDR3 nucleotides: TGTGCCAGACGGGACAGGGGATTGTACAATGAGCAGTTCTTC.

This clonotype was seen a handful of times. The V call is TRBV9, the J call TRBJ1-1; 7 bases are a match to TRBD1. This CDR3 contains 17 residues. Germline CDR1 and CDR2: SGDLS and YYNGEE. V lost 3 bases to trimming and J lost 0 bases; unmatched junction nucleotides: 11. DNA of the CDR3: TGTGCCAGCAGCGGATTCAGGGGGTCCACATTGAACACTGAAGCTTTCTTT. This encodes CASSGFRGSTLNTEAFF.

This clonotype was seen only a few times. This sequence joins TRBV10-3 and TRBJ2-7; 16 bases align to TRBD2. From germline, CDR1 is ENHRY and CDR2 SYGVKD. This CDR3 is 17 amino acids long. The J segment lost 4 bases and the V segment lost 5 bases, leaving 8 bases of the junction unmatched. The CDR3: CAISPGTSGGAKYEQYV. CDR3 DNA: TGTGCCATCAGTCCCGGGACTAGCGGGGGGGCCAAGTACGAGCAGTACGTC.

In its sample, this clonotype was seen a few times. The rearrangement uses TRBV5-6 and TRBJ1-5; perhaps TRBD1 as D (5 bases). Trimming shortened V by 5 bases and J by 3 bases, and 15 bases separated the two germline ends. The V gene's germline CDR1 is SGHDT and CDR2 YYEEEE. The CDR3 runs to 15 residues. DNA of the CDR3: TGTGCCAGCAGAGCGAGGGGAGGGGACAATCAGCCCCAGCATTTT. As protein: CASRARGGDNQPQHF.

The chain has TRBV12-3 or TRBV12-4 and TRBJ1-6, with 9 bases aligning to TRBD1. The junction had 7 bases not matched to a gene; V was cut back by 6 bases and J by 10 bases. There are 14 residues in the CDR3. CDR3 sequence: CASSRGQGSSPLHF. CDR3 coding DNA: TGTGCCAGCAGCCGGGGACAGGGAAGCTCACCCCTCCACTTT.

There are a few counts of this clonotype. The rearrangement links TRBV12-3 or TRBV12-4 to TRBJ1-5, with D maybe TRBD1 (6 bases). The CDR3 totals 14 residues. V gave up 5 bases and J gave up 6 bases, with 14 bases separating them. CDR3 in amino acids: CASSSQGIGQPQHF. For the CDR3, the DNA is TGTGCCAGCAGTAGTCAGGGGATCGGTCAGCCCCAGCATTTT.

CDR3 coding DNA: TGTGCCAGCAGTTTGGGGGGTAGCTCCGGGGAGCTGTTTTTT. This sequence encodes CASSLGGSSGELFF. The rearrangement joins TRBV6-5 to TRBJ2-2; tentatively, D is TRBD2 (6 bases). V lost 4 bases, J lost 6 bases, and 12 bases lay in between. CDR1 is MNHEY, CDR2 SVGAGI, per germline. This CDR3 is 14 amino acids long.

The sample holds a few counts of this clonotype. The gene calls are TRBV27 and TRBJ2-2; tentative D call: TRBD2 (6 bases). This CDR3 has 16 amino acids. Trimming removed 8 bases at V and 3 bases at J, with 19 bases between. Germline V gene data show CDR1 as MNHEY and CDR2 as SMNVEV (reference sequence). The CDR3 coding sequence is TGTGCCAGCTCCGGATGGAGGGCCCCCGACACCGGGGAGCTGTTTTTT. This encodes CASSGWRAPDTGELFF.

The chain uses TRBV12-3 or TRBV12-4 and TRBJ1-1; D unresolved. The CDR3 is 13 amino acids. The CDR3 region is CATFGRRNTEAFF. The CDR3 DNA reads TGTGCTACTTTCGGGCGGAGAAACACTGAAGCTTTCTTT.